The T cell receptor (beta chain) described here comes from a study of regulatory T cells in long-lasting Graves disease. This clonotype turned up a few times. The antigen is not known. Study-wide points: Newly diagnosed Graves' patients exceeded persistent ones in TCR diversity.

Indicated time point: persistent/refractory GD, antithyroid drugs over 5 years with positive TRAb. RNA isolated from PBMCs was used to make the TCR library. Through Arm-PCR of CDR3 regions and iRepertoire HTBI primers, TCR beta libraries were built. Original processing notes: Sequenced samples collectively carried 62 TRBV and around 15 TRBJ segments. In TCRdb, the multiplex PCR reads were re-called with MiXCR into one record per CDR3 protein. What appears here as the V and J calls and clone size reflects TCRdb's work, not the paper's. The repertoire holds a few hundred thousand distinct CDR3 sequences, with roughly a quarter as singletons. The V end was cut by 3 bases, the J end by 6 bases, with 5 bases between. The germline CDR1 and CDR2 sequences are SEHNR and FQNEAQ (reference sequence). The CDR3 totals 11 residues.

This clonotype was obtained from a female donor with Graves disease. The V and J genes are TRBV7-9 and TRBJ1-2; D is ambiguous. The source was peripheral blood mononuclear cells (PBMCs), collected when the disease was refractory, from a patient treated with antithyroid drugs. The CDR3 DNA follows: TGTGCCAGCAGCTTCGGTAATGGCTACACCTTC. Protein: CASSFGNGYTF.